This TCR beta chain was obtained from a study of blood T cell repertoires in COVID-19. The method was immunoSEQ multiplex PCR; TCRdb's version includes in-frame clones alone and lacks a portion of them. The sample includes 25,000 to 30,000 clones, 68% of them seen just once. The clonotype originates from a human donor in a cohort sampled during active COVID-19. Sequenced material: peripheral blood.

This CDR3 reads CASSLEGNSGYEQYF. The DNA for the CDR3 is TGTGCCAGCAGCTTGGAAGGTAATAGCGGGTACGAGCAGTACTTC. The chain is built from TRBV5-4 and TRBJ2-7; 7 nucleotides line up with TRBD2. Trimming removed 0 bases from V and 4 bases from J; junction bases left unmatched: 7. The CDR3 loop spans 15 amino acids. Germline V gene data show CDR1 as SGHNT and CDR2 as YYREEE (reference sequence).